These 9 T cell receptor beta chains were all obtained from the same sample, sequenced in a study of blood T cell repertoires in COVID-19. Here immunoSEQ multiplex PCR was the method, and the copy in TCRdb shows in-frame clones only, minus some. The sample has hundreds of thousands of clones, around nine tenths seen once. Specimen: peripheral blood. These receptors came from a man between 18 and 29 years old with COVID-19, enrolled during active disease.

V and J are TRBV15 and TRBJ1-1, with 7 bases that match TRBD1. From germline, CDR1 is LNHNV and CDR2 YYDKDF (reference sequence). There are 14 residues in the CDR3. J was trimmed by 6 bases and V by 5 bases; bases with no gene match: 9. The CDR3: CATSGIGQASEAFF. The CDR3 DNA is TGTGCCACCAGCGGAATTGGACAGGCTTCTGAAGCTTTCTTT.

This clone has a single count. The rearrangement uses TRBV3-1 (or the pseudogene TRBV3-2) and TRBJ2-3, with D unclear. Trimming shortened V by 0 bases and J by 4 bases, and 20 bases separated the two germline ends. Germline V gene sequence: CDR1 LGHDT, CDR2 YNNKEL (reference sequence). The CDR3 runs 18 residues. CDR3 residues: CASSQDIIHGVIADTQYF. CDR3 in DNA: TGTGCCAGCAGCCAAGATATTATTCACGGAGTAATCGCAGATACGCAGTATTTT.

The rearrangement joins TRBV4-1 to TRBJ2-2; D is unresolved. Germline loops: CDR1 MGHRA, CDR2 YSYEKL. V gave up 0 bases and J gave up 4 bases, with 15 bases separating them. The CDR3 spans 17 residues. The CDR3 here is CASSQDRASWSTGELFF. CDR3 sequence (DNA): TGCGCCAGCAGCCAAGATCGCGCTAGTTGGAGCACCGGGGAGCTGTTTTTT.

The rearrangement uses TRBV12-3 or TRBV12-4 and TRBJ1-2; D remains ambiguous. Deletions cut 10 bases from V and 4 bases from J, with 13 bases between. This CDR3 has 12 amino acids. The CDR3 DNA reads as TGTGCCATCACTTTGGGCAGCTATGGCTACACCTTC. Protein sequence: CAITLGSYGYTF.

V gene TRBV27 combines with J gene TRBJ2-2; TRBD1 agrees at 9 bases. V lost 4 bases and J lost 4; bases outside the gene matches: 4. The CDR3 runs to 15 residues. Germline CDR1 and CDR2: MNHEY and SMNVEV (reference sequence). CDR3 protein: CASSSGTGSTGELFF. The CDR3, as DNA: TGTGCCAGCAGTTCCGGGACAGGGTCCACCGGGGAGCTGTTTTTT.

The chain has TRBV9 and TRBJ2-7; D might be TRBD2 (6 bases). V lost 0 bases to trimming and J lost 0 bases, with 13 bases between them. Germline V gene data show CDR1 as SGDLS and CDR2 as YYNGEE. This CDR3 contains 16 residues. The DNA for the CDR3 is TGTGCCAGCAGCGTAGGGCTAGCGAAGGCCTCCTACGAGCAGTACTTC. The encoded protein is CASSVGLAKASYEQYF. The full variable domain, completed using reference TRBV9 and TRBJ2-7, is DSGVTQTPKHLITATGQRVTLRCSPRSGDLSVYWYQQSLDQGLQFLIQYYNGEERAKGNILERFSAQQFPDLHSELNLSSLELGDSALYFCASSVGLAKASYEQYFGPGTRLTVT.

The rearrangement uses TRBV7-9 and TRBJ2-1; perhaps TRBD1 as D (7 bases). Germline V CDR1 and CDR2: SEHNR, FQNEAQ (reference sequence). CDR3 length: 14 amino acids. V shed 2 bases and J shed 10 bases, with 15 bases lying between them. The CDR3 loop reads CASSLQGGRGEQFF. The CDR3 DNA is TGTGCCAGCAGCTTACAGGGGGGCCGGGGAGAGCAGTTCTTC. Combining the CDR3 with reference TRBV7-9 and TRBJ2-1 gives the whole variable domain DTGVSQNPRHKITKRGQNVTFRCDPISEHNRLYWYRQTLGQGPEFLTYFQNEAQLEKSRLLSDRFSAERPKGSFSTLEIQRTEQGDSAMYLCASSLQGGRGEQFFGPGTRLTVL.

The rearrangement joins TRBV12-3 or TRBV12-4 to TRBJ2-7; 12 bases line up with TRBD2. The junction had 4 bases not matched to a gene; V was cut back by 7 bases and J by 9 bases. The CDR3 is 12 residues long. The CDR3 DNA reads TGTGCCAGCACTAGCGGGGGGGTAGGGCAGTACTTC. Translating it yields CASTSGGVGQYF.

V is TRBV7-3 and J is TRBJ2-3, with D perhaps matching TRBD2 (5 bases). Per germline, CDR1 SGHTA and CDR2 FQGTGA. Trimming removed 0 bases at V and 6 bases at J, with 10 bases between. The CDR3 length is 14 residues. The CDR3 loop reads CASSLTGGGDTQYF. The CDR3 DNA is TGTGCCAGCAGCTTAACCGGCGGCGGGGATACGCAGTATTTT. Filled out from reference TRBV7-3 and TRBJ2-3, the complete variable domain reads GAGVSQTPSNKVTEKGKYVELRCDPISGHTALYWYRQSLGQGPEFLIYFQGTGAADDSGLPNDRFFAVRPEGSVSTLKIQRTERGDSAVYLCASSLTGGGDTQYFGPGTRLTVL.